This T cell receptor beta chain was documented in a study of radiation and T cells in renal cell carcinoma. CDR1 and CDR2 from the germline V gene are SGHDN and FVKESK. This CDR3 spans 13 amino acids. V was clipped by 5 bases and J by 7 bases; unmatched bases: 2. Of note for this clone: Its antigen is not known.

Points from the study as a whole: Without pretreatment biopsies, baseline tumor clonotype presence was undetermined. From baseline, blood top tumor clonotypes peaked at 2 weeks post-radiation.

Some clones are missing from TCRdb's copy, which holds only in-frame ones; the method was immunoSEQ multiplex PCR. The data hold just over 95,000 clones, with 75% to 85% observed a single time. The time point here: blood 4 weeks post-SBRT, at nephrectomy. The treatment: 15 Gy SBRT to primary tumor, nephrectomy 4 weeks later. Blood was sampled at baseline, 2 weeks and 4 weeks after SBRT. Clear cell pathology was present in this patient's renal cell carcinoma. Sequencing used blood, obtained from a patient whose treatment included radiotherapy and nephrectomy. V usage is TRBV14 and J usage is TRBJ1-6, with 7 bases matching TRBD1. This TCR was recovered from a man in his sixties with renal cell carcinoma. DNA of the CDR3: TGTGCCAGCAGCGTGACAGGGAATTCACCCCTCCACTTT. Its translation is CASSVTGNSPLHF.